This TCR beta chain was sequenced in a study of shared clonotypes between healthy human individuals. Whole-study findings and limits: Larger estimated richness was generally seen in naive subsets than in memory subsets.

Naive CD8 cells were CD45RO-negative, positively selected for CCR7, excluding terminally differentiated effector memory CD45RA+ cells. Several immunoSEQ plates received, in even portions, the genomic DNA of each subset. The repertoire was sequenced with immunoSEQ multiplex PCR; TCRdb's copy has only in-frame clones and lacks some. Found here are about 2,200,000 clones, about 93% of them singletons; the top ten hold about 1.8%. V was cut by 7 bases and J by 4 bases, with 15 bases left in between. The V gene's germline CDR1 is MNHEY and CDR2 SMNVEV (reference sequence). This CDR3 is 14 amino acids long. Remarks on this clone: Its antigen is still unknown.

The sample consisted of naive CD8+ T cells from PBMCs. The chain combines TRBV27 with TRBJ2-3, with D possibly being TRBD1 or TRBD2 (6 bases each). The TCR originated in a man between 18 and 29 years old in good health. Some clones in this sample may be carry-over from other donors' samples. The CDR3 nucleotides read TGTGCCAGCACCACCGGAGGGGGTGCAGATACGCAGTATTTT. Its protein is CASTTGGGADTQYF.